What follows is one T cell receptor (beta chain) and its context. The antigen is unknown. Terminally differentiated effector memory CD45RA+ cells were excluded by CCR7 positive selection of CD45RO-negative cells. This sample was taken from a study of shared clonotypes between healthy human individuals. Findings and caveats of the study: Relative to memory subsets, naive subsets generally showed larger estimated richness. Collection of samples was limited to blood; tissue repertoires likely differ.

Per the authors' pipeline: Junction-only sequences without quality scores were provided by ImmunoSEQ, so filtering was different. Assay: immunoSEQ multiplex PCR; the TCRdb copy retains only in-frame clones and omits some. V, J and clone size are those of that table, while D and trimming were read from the DNA. The sample shows just over 2,000,000 clones, just under 95% of them seen only once. The source is a man between 18 and 29 years old in good health. Sequenced sample: naive CD8+ T cells sorted from blood.

The CDR3 protein is CASSLFGTGSSYEQYF. CDR3 nucleotide sequence: TGTGCCAGCAGCTTATTTGGGACAGGGAGCTCCTACGAGCAGTACTTC. V and J are TRBV7-3 and TRBJ2-7, with 9 positions matching TRBD1. The germline V gene encodes CDR1 SGHTA and CDR2 FQGTGA. There are 16 residues in the CDR3. Trimming removed 2 bases from V and 0 bases from J; junction bases left unmatched: 5.